This is a list of T cell receptor beta chains from one sample in a study of cytomegalovirus exposure and HLA in healthy donors. Clones were sequenced by immunoSEQ multiplex PCR, and TCRdb holds only the in-frame ones, with some missing. The sample includes 100,000 to 120,000 clones, roughly 80% seen only once; the top ten take about 6.9%. The sequenced sample consisted of PBMCs. Every receptor here comes from a young man in good health and CMV-seropositive. CDR3s include the opening cysteine and the closing phenylalanine or tryptophan. D genes are given only for firm matches. Not every row has a clone size; where given, it reads once, few, many or a size class.

TRBJ2-5	NA	15	TRBD1	TRBV7-9	TGTGCCAGCAGGGAGCGGACAGGGCGGCAAGAGACCCAGTACTTC	CASRERTGRQETQYF
TRBJ1-4	NA	19	TRBD1	TRBV4-1	TGCGCCAGCAGCCAAGTCCCTCTTAGGGACAGGGGGACTAATGAAAAACTGTTTTTT	CASSQVPLRDRGTNEKLFF
TRBJ1-2	once	15	NA	TRBV5-8	TGTGCCAGCAGCTTTTCACCCCGGGGACAAGGAGGCTACACCTTC	CASSFSPRGQGGYTF
TRBJ2-1	NA	13	NA	TRBV5-1	TGCGCCAGCAGCTCCCCTCAGGGAAATGAGCAGTTCTTC	CASSSPQGNEQFF
TRBJ2-7	NA	14	TRBD1	TRBV9	TGTGCCAGCAGCGTAGGAGCGACAGGGGACGAGCAGTACTTC	CASSVGATGDEQYF
TRBJ2-1	NA	17	TRBD1	TRBV5-8	TGTGCCAGCAGCAACTTTTACCGGGGACAGGGATCTGATGAGCAGTTCTTC	CASSNFYRGQGSDEQFF
TRBJ2-7	NA	15	TRBD1	TRBV12-5	TGTGCTAGTGGTTTGGCCACCGGGACAGCATACGAGCAGTACTTC	CASGLATGTAYEQYF
TRBJ2-5	NA	16	TRBD2	TRBV5-8	TGTGCCAGCAGCGGGGGGGTTGTGGCGTTACAAGAGACCCAGTACTTC	CASSGGVVALQETQYF
TRBJ1-3	NA	15	TRBD1	TRBV2	TGTGCCATCCTAAGGGACAGCATCTCTGGAAACACCATATATTTT	CAILRDSISGNTIYF
TRBJ1-6	NA	16	TRBD1	TRBV7-9	TGTGCCAGCAGCGGCGACAGGGGAGGATATAATTCACCCCTCCACTTT	CASSGDRGGYNSPLHF
TRBJ1-5	NA	16	TRBD1	TRBV6-1	TGTGCCAGCAGTGAATCAAGGACAGGGGCCGATCAGCCCCAGCATTTT	CASSESRTGADQPQHF
TRBJ2-3	once	16	TRBD1	TRBV7-9	TGTGCCAGCAGCCTAGGGACAGGGGCCAGCACAGATACGCAGTATTTT	CASSLGTGASTDTQYF
TRBJ2-5	NA	14	NA	TRBV2	TGTGCCAGCAGTGAGGATCTAGCAAGGGAGACCCAGTACTTC	CASSEDLARETQYF
TRBJ2-3	NA	16	TRBD2	TRBV9	TGTGCCAGCAGCGTAGAACTAGCGGGTTACACAGATACGCAGTATTTT	CASSVELAGYTDTQYF
TRBJ2-7	NA	13	NA	TRBV11-2	TGTGCCAGCAGCCTCCGGACTGAGCGGGAGCAGTACTTC	CASSLRTEREQYF
TRBJ1-1	NA	17	TRBD1	TRBV28	TGTGCCAGCAGTTTAACCGGGACAGGGGATTGGGGCACTGAAGCTTTCTTT	CASSLTGTGDWGTEAFF
TRBJ1-1	NA	13	NA	TRBV14	TGTGCCAGCAGCCAAGGGGGGCTCACTGAAGCTTTCTTT	CASSQGGLTEAFF
TRBJ2-7	NA	15	NA	TRBV7-9	TGTGCCAGCAGCGTGTTGGACACCCCCGCCTACGAGCAGTACTTC	CASSVLDTPAYEQYF
TRBJ2-2	NA	15	NA	TRBV7-9	TGTGCCAGCAGTCAAGGGGCAGGGAAACAAGGGGAGCTGTTTTTT	CASSQGAGKQGELFF
TRBJ1-1	NA	15	NA	TRBV6-5	TGTGCCAGCAGTTACGCGGCAGACCCCTACACTGAAGCTTTCTTT	CASSYAADPYTEAFF
TRBJ1-1	NA	13	NA	TRBV29-1	TGCAGCGTTGAGGACAGTCGGAACACTGAAGCTTTCTTT	CSVEDSRNTEAFF
TRBJ1-6	NA	14	NA	TRBV5-1	TGCGCCAGCAGCAAAGGAGGGGTTGGTTCACCCCTCCACTTT	CASSKGGVGSPLHF
TRBJ1-1	NA	15	TRBD1	TRBV30	TGTGCCAGGGGGAGGACAGGGGGCGGTGGCACTGAAGCTTTCTTT	CARGRTGGGGTEAFF
TRBJ2-3	few	16	NA	TRBV6-7	TGTGCCAGCAGTTACCCGAGGGACTTCGTTTTAGGAACGCAGTATTTT	CASSYPRDFVLGTQYF
TRBJ1-1	NA	13	NA	TRBV5-6	TGTGCCAGCAACCGTTATGCGGGGACTGAAGCTTTCTTT	CASNRYAGTEAFF
TRBJ1-5	NA	17	NA	TRBV4-1	TGCGCCAGCAGCCAAGATAATCATGACACGGGCAATCAGCCCCAGCATTTT	CASSQDNHDTGNQPQHF
TRBJ1-4	NA	15	NA	TRBV4-1	TGCGCCAGCAGCCGAGCAGGGGCTCTGGATGAAAAACTGTTTTTT	CASSRAGALDEKLFF
TRBJ2-3	few	17	NA	TRBV4-1	TGCGCCAGCAGCCACCCGCAGGGCGAAGGAGGGGTCGATACGCAGTATTTT	CASSHPQGEGGVDTQYF
TRBJ1-4	NA	15	NA	TRBV5-5	TGTGCCAGCAGCGTTGGCGGACAGATCAATGAAAAACTGTTTTTT	CASSVGGQINEKLFF
TRBJ2-3	NA	15	NA	TRBV6-1	TGTGCCAGCAGTGAAAAGGTAGTGCGGACAGATACGCAGTATTTT	CASSEKVVRTDTQYF
TRBJ2-3	few	16	TRBD2	TRBV27	TGTGCCAGCAGCTCGCCTAGCGGGGGGCTCACAGATACGCAGTATTTT	CASSSPSGGLTDTQYF
TRBJ1-2	NA	15	TRBD1	TRBV6-5	TGTGCCAGCAGTGCCCGGGACAGGGGGCGGAGTGGCTACACCTTC	CASSARDRGRSGYTF
TRBJ2-3	NA	17	NA	TRBV9	TGTGCCAGCAGCGTGGGAACGGGGGGCGGAGGCACAGATACGCAGTATTTT	CASSVGTGGGGTDTQYF
TRBJ1-5	NA	14	NA	TRBV27	TGTGCCAGCAGTCCCCTCAGCGGCGATCAGCCCCAGCATTTT	CASSPLSGDQPQHF
TRBJ2-5	NA	16	NA	TRBV18	TGTGCCAGCTCACCGGCCTTCCTACAGGGTGTGGAGACCCAGTACTTC	CASSPAFLQGVETQYF
TRBJ1-6	NA	16	TRBD1	TRBV6-5	TGTGCCAGCAGTTACGGTCGGGACAGCCATAATTCCCCCCTCCACTTT	CASSYGRDSHNSPLHF
TRBJ1-1	NA	14	NA	TRBV6-5	TGTGCCAGCAGTTACGGGGGGGTGAACACTGAAGCTTTCTTT	CASSYGGVNTEAFF
TRBJ1-5	NA	16	NA	TRBV18	TGTGCCAGCTCCCCCTGGGGGGGTAGTAGCAATCAGCCCCAGCATTTT	CASSPWGGSSNQPQHF
TRBJ2-7	NA	14	NA	TRBV27	TGTGCCAGCAGTGCATACAGGGACTCCTACGAGCAGTACTTC	CASSAYRDSYEQYF
TRBJ1-2	NA	16	TRBD1	TRBV15	TGTGCCACCAGCAGGGGACAGGGGGCTACTAACTATGGCTACACCTTC	CATSRGQGATNYGYTF
TRBJ2-7	NA	13	NA	TRBV5-1	TGCGCCAGCAGCCTGGACGGAGGCTACGAGCAGTACTTC	CASSLDGGYEQYF